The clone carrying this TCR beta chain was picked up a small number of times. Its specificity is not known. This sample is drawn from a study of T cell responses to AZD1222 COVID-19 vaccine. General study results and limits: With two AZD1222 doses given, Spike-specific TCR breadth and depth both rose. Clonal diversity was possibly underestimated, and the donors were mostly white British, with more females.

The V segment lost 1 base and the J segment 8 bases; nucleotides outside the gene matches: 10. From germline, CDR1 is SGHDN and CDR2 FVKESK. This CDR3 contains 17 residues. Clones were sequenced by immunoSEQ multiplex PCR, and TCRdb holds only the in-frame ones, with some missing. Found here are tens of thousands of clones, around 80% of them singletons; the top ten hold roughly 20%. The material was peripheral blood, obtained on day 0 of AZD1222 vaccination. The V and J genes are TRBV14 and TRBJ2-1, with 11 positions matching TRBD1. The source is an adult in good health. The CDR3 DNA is TGTGCCAGCAGCCAAGTACGGACAGGGGGCATCAGTGATGAGCAGTTCTTC. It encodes CASSQVRTGGISDEQFF.